This TCR beta chain came from a study of OX40 agonist ivuxolimab in advanced cancers. Whole-study context: Ivuxolimab, an antibody acting as an agonist of OX40 (CD134), was used to treat patients. Subjects had a mean age of roughly 57 years, with a range of roughly 20 to 79; just over 80% were male. Prior anti-PD-1, anti-PD-L1 or anti-CTLA-4 therapy was allowed; around 40% had some.

Clones were sequenced by immunoSEQ multiplex PCR, and TCRdb holds only the in-frame ones, with some missing. The repertoire holds about 86,000 clones, more than 80% seen once, with approximately 8.4% in the top ten. Concerning this clone itself: Its antigen is currently unknown.

V gave up 5 bases and J gave up 0 bases, with 11 bases separating them. The CDR3 consists of 15 residues. Germline V CDR1 and CDR2: SEHNR, FQNEAQ (reference sequence). Points from the study as a whole: The study observed clonal expansion of CD4+ and CD8+ blood T cells by week 6 at 0.1 to 3.0 mg/kg.

The V call is TRBV7-9, the J call TRBJ2-1; tentative D call: TRBD2 (6 bases). The clonotype comes from an adult with an advanced solid tumor such as melanoma, head and neck, liver or kidney cancer. The sequenced sample was CD4+ or CD8+ T cells sorted from blood, obtained in a trial of the OX40 agonist ivuxolimab. The CDR3 nucleotides are TGTGCCAGCAGCCGGACGGGGGTCTCCTACAATGAGCAGTTCTTC. It translates to CASSRTGVSYNEQFF.